This TCR beta chain was captured by sequencing in a study of blood T cell repertoires in COVID-19. Turning to the study itself: From the United States, Italy and Spain came samples of acute and convalescent COVID-19.

The CDR3 runs 14 residues. The V and J ends lost 5 bases and 3 bases, in that order; junction bases with no gene match: 7. In germline, CDR1 is MNHEY, CDR2 SMNVEV (reference sequence). TCRdb's copy holds only in-frame clones and misses some; the assay was immunoSEQ multiplex PCR. Altogether some 48,000 clones are present, over 85% being singletons, with the ten largest covering about 27%. The receptor was derived from a woman aged 80 or older with acute or convalescent COVID-19. Sequenced sample: peripheral blood. V is TRBV27 and J is TRBJ2-7; 7 nucleotides line up with TRBD1. The CDR3 sequence is CASSPHNRGYEQYV. CDR3 in DNA: TGTGCCAGCAGTCCACACAACAGGGGCTACGAGCAGTACGTC.